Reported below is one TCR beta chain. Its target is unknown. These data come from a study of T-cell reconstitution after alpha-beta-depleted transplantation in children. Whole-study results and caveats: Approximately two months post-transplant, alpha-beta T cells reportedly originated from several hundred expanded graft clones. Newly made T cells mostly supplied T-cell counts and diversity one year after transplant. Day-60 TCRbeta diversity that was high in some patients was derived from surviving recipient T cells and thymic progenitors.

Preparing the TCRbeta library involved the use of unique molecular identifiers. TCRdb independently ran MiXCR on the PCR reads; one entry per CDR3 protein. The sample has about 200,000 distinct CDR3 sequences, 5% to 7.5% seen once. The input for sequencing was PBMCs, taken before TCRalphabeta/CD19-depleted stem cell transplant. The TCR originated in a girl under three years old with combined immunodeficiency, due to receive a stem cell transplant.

The CDR3 loop is CASSIDGGTYEQYF. The CDR3 DNA sequence: TGTGCCAGTAGTATAGACGGGGGCACCTACGAGCAGTACTTC. The V and J genes are TRBV19 and TRBJ2-7; D is tentatively TRBD1 or TRBD2 (6 bases each). Between the trimmed V and J ends, which lost 0 bases and 2 bases, there was a span of 8 bases. The CDR3 is 14 amino acids. Germline V gene lookup returns CDR1 LNHDA and CDR2 SQIVND (reference sequence).